The present T cell receptor beta chain was sequenced within a study of blood T cell repertoires in COVID-19. The overall study: Whether acute or convalescent, the COVID-19 samples came from the United States, Italy and Spain. T cells, B-cell-depleted T cells, or PBMCs supplied cDNA or gDNA.

This clone was seen only once. Per the original methods: Counts of nucleated cells, estimated from reference gene primer amplification, were obtained. The data were produced by immunoSEQ multiplex PCR, yet TCRdb's version contains in-frame clones alone and is incomplete. From that table come the V and J calls and clone size; the DNA was used to work out D and trimming. The data hold 25,000 to 35,000 clones, with 72% observed a single time. Per the germline V gene, CDR1 is SGHRS and CDR2 is YFSETQ. V lost 0 bases and J 4 bases, leaving 20 bases between the germline ends. CDR3 size: 18 residues. The chain employs TRBV5-1 and TRBJ1-3; D is unresolved. This receptor was obtained from a boy aged 2 to 9 with active or convalescent COVID-19. The specimen was peripheral blood. CDR3 sequence: CASSLDSARSSAGNTIYF. Written as DNA, the CDR3 is TGCGCCAGCAGCTTGGATTCCGCTCGGTCCTCTGCCGGAAACACCATATATTTT.